Reported below is one T cell receptor beta chain. Its target is unknown. Using its own MiXCR run on the RACE reads, TCRdb lists one record per CDR3 protein. The table shows just over 350,000 distinct CDR3 sequences, with around 6% occurring only once. Time point here: patch test 2, 6 weeks after DPC sensitization. The treatment was: therapeutic diphenylcyclopropenone sensitization with weekly scalp DPC. The data were taken from a study of human T cells and chemical hapten exposure. Study-level background: Enrolled patients were predominantly female and had alopecia areata, totalis or universalis. The study, taken as a whole, reports: PT1 expanded TCR numbers tracked positively with patch test score.

Per germline, CDR1 DFQATT and CDR2 SNEGSKA (reference sequence). The V and J ends lost 5 bases and 4 bases, in that order; junction bases with no gene match: 3. This CDR3 spans 12 amino acids. The chain is built from TRBV20-1 and TRBJ2-3, with TRBD1 matching 7 bases. Sequenced here: whole blood, sampled in connection with sensitization to the hapten diphenylcyclopropenone (DPC). The source of this sequence is a woman aged 18 to 35 with alopecia areata. Some clones in this sample may be carry-over from other donors' samples. This chain's CDR3 is CSADRAADTQYF. The CDR3 region has the DNA TGCAGTGCTGACAGGGCGGCAGATACGCAGTATTTT.